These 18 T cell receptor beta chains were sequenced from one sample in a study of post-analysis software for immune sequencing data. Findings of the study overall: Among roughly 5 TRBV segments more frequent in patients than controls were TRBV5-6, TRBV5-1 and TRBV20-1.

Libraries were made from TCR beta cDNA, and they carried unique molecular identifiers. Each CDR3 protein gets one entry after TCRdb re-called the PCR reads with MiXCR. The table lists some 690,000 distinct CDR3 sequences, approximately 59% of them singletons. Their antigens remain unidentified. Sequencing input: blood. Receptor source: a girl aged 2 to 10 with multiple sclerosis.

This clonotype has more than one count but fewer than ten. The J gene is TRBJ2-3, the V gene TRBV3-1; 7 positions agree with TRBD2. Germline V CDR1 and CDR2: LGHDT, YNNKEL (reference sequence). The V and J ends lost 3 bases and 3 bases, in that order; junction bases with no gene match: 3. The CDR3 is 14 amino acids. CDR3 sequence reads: CASSQDGGTDTQYF. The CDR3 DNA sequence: TGTGCCAGCAGCCAGGACGGGGGGACAGATACGCAGTATTTT.

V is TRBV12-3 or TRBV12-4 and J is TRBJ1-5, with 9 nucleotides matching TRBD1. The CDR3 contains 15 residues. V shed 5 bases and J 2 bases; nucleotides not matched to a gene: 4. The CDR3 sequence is CASSQRDRGNQPQHF. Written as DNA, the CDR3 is TGTGCCAGCAGTCAAAGGGACAGGGGCAATCAGCCCCAGCATTTT.

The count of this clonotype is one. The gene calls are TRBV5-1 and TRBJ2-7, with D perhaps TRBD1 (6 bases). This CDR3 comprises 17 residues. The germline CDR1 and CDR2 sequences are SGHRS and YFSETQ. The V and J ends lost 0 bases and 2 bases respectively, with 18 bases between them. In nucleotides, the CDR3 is TGCGCCAGCAGCTTGGGATCCTTTCGGACAGTTCCCTACGAGCAGTACTTC. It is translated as CASSLGSFRTVPYEQYF.

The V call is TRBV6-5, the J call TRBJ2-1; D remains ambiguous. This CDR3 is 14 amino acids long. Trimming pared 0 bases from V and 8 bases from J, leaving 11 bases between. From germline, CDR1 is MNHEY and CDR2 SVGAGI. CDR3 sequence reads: CASSYSTAAYEQFF. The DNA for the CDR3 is TGTGCCAGCAGTTACTCGACTGCCGCCTATGAGCAGTTCTTC.

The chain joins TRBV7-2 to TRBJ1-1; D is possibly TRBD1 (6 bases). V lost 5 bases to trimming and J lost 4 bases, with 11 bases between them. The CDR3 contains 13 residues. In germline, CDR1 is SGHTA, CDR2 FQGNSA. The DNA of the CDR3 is TGTGCCAGCAGCGAGTCCAGGGGCACTGAAGCTTTCTTT. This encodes CASSESRGTEAFF.

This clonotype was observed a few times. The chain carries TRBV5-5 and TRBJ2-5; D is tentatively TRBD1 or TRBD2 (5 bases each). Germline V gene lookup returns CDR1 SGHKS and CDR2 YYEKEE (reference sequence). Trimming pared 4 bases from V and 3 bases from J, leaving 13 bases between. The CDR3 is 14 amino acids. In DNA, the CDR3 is TGTGCCAGCAGCCCACCCGGGACGGAAGAGACCCAGTACTTC. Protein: CASSPPGTEETQYF. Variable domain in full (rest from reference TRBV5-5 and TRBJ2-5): DAGVTQSPTHLIKTRGQQVTLRCSPISGHKSVSWYQQVLGQGPQFIFQYYEKEERGRGNFPDRFSARQFPNYSSELNVNALLLGDSALYLCASSPPGTEETQYFGPGTRLLVL.

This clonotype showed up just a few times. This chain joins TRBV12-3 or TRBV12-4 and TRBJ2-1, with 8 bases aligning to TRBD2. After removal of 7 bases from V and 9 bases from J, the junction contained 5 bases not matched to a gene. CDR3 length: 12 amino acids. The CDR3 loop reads CASKLRGGEQFF. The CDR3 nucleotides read TGTGCCAGCAAACTACGGGGGGGTGAGCAGTTCTTC.

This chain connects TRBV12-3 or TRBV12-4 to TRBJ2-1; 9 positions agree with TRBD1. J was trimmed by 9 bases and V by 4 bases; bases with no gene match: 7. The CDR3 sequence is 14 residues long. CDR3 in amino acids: CASSSGQGLGEQFF. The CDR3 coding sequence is TGTGCCAGCAGTTCCGGACAGGGGTTGGGTGAGCAGTTCTTC.

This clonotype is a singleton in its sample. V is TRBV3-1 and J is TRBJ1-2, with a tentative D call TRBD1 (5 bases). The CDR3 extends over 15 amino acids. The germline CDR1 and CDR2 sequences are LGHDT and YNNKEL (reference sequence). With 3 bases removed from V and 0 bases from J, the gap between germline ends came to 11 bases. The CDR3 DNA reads TGTGCCAGCAGCCACAGACAGACAGCTAACTATGGCTACACCTTC. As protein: CASSHRQTANYGYTF.

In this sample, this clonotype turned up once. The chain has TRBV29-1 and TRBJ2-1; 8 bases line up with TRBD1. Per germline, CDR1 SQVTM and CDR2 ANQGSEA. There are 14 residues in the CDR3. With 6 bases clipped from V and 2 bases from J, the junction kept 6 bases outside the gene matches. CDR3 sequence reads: CSVYGQGTYNEQFF. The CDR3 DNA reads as TGCAGCGTCTACGGACAGGGAACCTACAATGAGCAGTTCTTC.

This CDR3 is CASTADRGGEAFF. The DNA of the CDR3 is TGCGCCAGCACGGCCGACAGGGGGGGCGAAGCTTTCTTT. The rearrangement links TRBV5-1 to TRBJ1-1; 9 bases agree with TRBD1. The CDR3 spans 13 residues. The V gene end was trimmed by 6 bases and the J gene end by 8 bases; junction bases not matched to a gene: 8. The germline gives CDR1 SGHRS, CDR2 YFSETQ.

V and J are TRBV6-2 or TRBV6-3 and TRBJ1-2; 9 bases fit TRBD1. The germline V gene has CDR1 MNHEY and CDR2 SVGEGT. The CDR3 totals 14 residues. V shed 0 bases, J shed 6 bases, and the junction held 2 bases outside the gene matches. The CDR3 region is CASSYSGQGDGYTF. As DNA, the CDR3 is TGTGCCAGCAGTTACTCGGGACAGGGTGATGGCTACACCTTC.

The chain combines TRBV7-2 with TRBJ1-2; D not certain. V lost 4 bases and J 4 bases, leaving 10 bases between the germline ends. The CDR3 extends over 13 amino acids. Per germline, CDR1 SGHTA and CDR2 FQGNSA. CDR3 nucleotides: TGTGCCAGCAGCTCCGCTCGGACCTATGGCTACACCTTC. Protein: CASSSARTYGYTF.

In DNA form, the CDR3 reads TGTGCCAGCAGCCTCATACTCGATAGCGGGAGTGGCGGCGAGCAGTACTTC. This gives the protein CASSLILDSGSGGEQYF. V gene TRBV5-8 combines with J gene TRBJ2-5; 9 bases align to TRBD2. The tail of the sequence fits TRBJ2-7 better, so the J call may be wrong. Germline CDR1 and CDR2: SGHTS and YDEGEE. The CDR3 contains 17 residues.

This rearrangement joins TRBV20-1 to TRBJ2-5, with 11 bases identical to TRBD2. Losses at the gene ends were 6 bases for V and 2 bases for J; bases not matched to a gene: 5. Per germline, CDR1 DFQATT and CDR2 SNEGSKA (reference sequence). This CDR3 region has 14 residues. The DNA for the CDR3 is TGCAGTGCCACCAGACTAGCGGGGCAAGAGACCCAGTACTTC. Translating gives CSATRLAGQETQYF.

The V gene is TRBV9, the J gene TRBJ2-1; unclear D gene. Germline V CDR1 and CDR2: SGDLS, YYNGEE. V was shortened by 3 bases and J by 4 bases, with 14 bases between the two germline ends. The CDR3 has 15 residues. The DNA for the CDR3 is TGTGCCAGCAGCGCCCAACCTACGCTTTACAATGAGCAGTTCTTC. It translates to CASSAQPTLYNEQFF.

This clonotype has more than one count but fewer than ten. CDR3: CATSVRTGFYEQYF. In DNA, the CDR3 is TGTGCCACCAGCGTACGGACAGGCTTCTACGAGCAGTACTTC. V gene TRBV15 combines with J gene TRBJ2-7, with 7 bases matching TRBD1. The CDR3 loop spans 14 amino acids. Germline-derived CDR1 and CDR2 are LNHNV and YYDKDF (reference sequence). J lost 3 bases, V lost 5 bases, and 7 bases had no gene match.

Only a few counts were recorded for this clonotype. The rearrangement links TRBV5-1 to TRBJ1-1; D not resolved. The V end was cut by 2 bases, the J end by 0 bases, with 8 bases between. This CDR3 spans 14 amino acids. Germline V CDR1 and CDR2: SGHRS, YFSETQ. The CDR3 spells CASSFGMLNTEAFF. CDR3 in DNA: TGCGCCAGCAGCTTCGGAATGTTGAACACTGAAGCTTTCTTT.